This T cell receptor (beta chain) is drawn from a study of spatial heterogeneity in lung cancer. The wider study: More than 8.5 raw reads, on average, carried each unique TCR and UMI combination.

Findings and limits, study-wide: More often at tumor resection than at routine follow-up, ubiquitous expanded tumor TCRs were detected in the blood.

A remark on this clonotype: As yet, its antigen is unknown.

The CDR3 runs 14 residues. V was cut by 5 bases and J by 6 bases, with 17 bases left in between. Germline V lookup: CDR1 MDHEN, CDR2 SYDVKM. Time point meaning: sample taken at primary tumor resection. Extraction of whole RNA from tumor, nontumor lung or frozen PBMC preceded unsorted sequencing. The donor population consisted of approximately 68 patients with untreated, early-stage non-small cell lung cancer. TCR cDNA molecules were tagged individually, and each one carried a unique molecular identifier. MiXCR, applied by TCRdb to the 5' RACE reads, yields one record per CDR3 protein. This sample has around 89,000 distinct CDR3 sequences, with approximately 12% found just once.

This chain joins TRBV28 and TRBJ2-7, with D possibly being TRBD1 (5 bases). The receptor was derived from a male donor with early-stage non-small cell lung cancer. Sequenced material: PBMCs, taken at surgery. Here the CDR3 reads CASSLPQSGPEQYF. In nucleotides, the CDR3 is TGTGCCAGCAGTCTCCCTCAGTCAGGGCCCGAGCAGTACTTC.